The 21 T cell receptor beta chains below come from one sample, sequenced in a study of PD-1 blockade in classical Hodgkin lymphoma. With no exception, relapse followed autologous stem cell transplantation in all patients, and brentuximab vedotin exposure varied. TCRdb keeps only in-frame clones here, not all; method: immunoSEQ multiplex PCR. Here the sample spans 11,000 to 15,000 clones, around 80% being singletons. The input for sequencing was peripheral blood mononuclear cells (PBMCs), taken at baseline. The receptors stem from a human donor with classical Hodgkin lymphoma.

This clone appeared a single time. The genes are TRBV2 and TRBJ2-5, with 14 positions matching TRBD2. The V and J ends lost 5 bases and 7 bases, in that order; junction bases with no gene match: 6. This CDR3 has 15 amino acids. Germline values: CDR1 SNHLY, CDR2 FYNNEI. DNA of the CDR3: TGTGCCAGCAGTAAAGGGACTAGCGGGGGCGGGACCCAGTACTTC. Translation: CASSKGTSGGGTQYF.

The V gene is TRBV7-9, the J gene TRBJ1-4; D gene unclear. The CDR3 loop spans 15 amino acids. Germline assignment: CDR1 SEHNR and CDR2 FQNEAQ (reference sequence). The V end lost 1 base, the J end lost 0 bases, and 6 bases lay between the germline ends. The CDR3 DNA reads TGTGCCAGCAGCTTAGAATTGGCAACTAATGAAAAACTGTTTTTT. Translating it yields CASSLELATNEKLFF.

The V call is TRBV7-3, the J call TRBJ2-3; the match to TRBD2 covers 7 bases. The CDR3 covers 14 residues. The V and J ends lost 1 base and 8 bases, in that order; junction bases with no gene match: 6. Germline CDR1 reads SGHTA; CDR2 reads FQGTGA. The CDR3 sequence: CASSLRGGIGTQYF. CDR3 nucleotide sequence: TGTGCCAGCAGCTTAAGGGGGGGTATTGGTACGCAGTATTTT.

CDR3 residues: CASSVRRNTGELFF. CDR3 coding DNA: TGTGCCAGCAGCGTGAGAAGGAACACCGGGGAGCTGTTTTTT. This chain joins TRBV9 and TRBJ2-2; no clear D gene. CDR3 length: 14 residues. V lost 2 bases and J lost 1, with 6 bases in between. CDR1 is SGDLS and CDR2 is YYNGEE in the germline V gene.

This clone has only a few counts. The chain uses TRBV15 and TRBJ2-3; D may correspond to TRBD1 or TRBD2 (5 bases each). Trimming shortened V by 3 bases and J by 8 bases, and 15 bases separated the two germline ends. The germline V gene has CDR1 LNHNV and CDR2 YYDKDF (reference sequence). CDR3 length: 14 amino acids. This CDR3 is CATSRNRDPGTQYF. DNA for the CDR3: TGTGCCACCAGCAGGAACCGGGACCCGGGTACGCAGTATTTT.

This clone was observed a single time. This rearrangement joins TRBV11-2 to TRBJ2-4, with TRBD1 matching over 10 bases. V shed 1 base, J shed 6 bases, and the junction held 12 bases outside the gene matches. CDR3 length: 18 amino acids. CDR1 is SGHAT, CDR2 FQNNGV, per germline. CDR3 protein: CASSLVVGTTGGANIQYF. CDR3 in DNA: TGTGCCAGCAGCTTAGTAGTAGGGACGACAGGGGGCGCAAACATTCAGTACTTC.

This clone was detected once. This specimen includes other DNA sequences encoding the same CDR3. In DNA form, the CDR3 reads TGTGCCACCAGTTGGGCGCGGTTCAATCAGCCCCAGCATTTT. This sequence encodes CATSWARFNQPQHF. The genes are TRBV15 and TRBJ1-5, with D uncertain. Germline values: CDR1 LNHNV, CDR2 YYDKDF (reference sequence). The CDR3 contains 14 residues. With 6 bases removed from V and 3 bases from J, the gap between germline ends came to 12 bases.

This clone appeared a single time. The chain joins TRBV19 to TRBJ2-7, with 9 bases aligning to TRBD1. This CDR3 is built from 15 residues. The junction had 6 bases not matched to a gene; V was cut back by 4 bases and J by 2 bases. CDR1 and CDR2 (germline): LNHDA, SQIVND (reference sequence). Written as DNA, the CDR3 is TGTGCCAGTAGTAGAAAACAGGGGGCAGCCTACGAGCAGTACTTC. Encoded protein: CASSRKQGAAYEQYF.

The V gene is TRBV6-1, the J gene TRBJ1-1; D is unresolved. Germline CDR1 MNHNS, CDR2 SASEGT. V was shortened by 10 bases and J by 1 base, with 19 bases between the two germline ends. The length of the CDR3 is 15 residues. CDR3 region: CATMIVATENTEAFF. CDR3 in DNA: TGTGCCACTATGATTGTGGCTACAGAGAACACTGAAGCTTTCTTT.

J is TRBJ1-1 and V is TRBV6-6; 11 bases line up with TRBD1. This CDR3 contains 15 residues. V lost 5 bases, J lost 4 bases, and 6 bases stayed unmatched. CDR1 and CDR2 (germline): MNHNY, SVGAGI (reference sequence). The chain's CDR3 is CASSRPGQGGTEAFF. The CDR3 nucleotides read TGTGCCAGCAGTAGGCCGGGACAGGGGGGCACTGAAGCTTTCTTT.

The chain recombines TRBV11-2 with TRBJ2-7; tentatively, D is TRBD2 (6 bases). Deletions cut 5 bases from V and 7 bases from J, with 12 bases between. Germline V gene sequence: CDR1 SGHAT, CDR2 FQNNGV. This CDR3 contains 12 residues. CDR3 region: CASSPKAGEQYF. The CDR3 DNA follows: TGTGCCAGCAGCCCGAAGGCGGGGGAGCAGTACTTC.

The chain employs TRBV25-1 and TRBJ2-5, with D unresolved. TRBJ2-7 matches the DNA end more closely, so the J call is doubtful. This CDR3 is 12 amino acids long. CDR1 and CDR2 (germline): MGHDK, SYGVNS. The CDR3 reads CASSEWNREQYF. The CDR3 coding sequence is TGTGCCAGCAGTGAATGGAACCGCGAGCAGTACTTC.

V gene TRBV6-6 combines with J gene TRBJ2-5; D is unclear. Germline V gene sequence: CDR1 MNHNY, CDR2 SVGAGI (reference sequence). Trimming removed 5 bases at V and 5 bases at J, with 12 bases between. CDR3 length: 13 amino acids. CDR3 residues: CASSQTGWETQYF. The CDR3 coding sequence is TGTGCCAGCAGTCAGACCGGGTGGGAGACCCAGTACTTC.

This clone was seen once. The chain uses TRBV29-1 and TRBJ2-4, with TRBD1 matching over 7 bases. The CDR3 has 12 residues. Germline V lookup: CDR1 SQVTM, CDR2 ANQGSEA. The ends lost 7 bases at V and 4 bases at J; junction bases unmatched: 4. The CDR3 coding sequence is TGCAGCGCCGGGACAGCAAAAAACATTCAGTACTTC. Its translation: CSAGTAKNIQYF.

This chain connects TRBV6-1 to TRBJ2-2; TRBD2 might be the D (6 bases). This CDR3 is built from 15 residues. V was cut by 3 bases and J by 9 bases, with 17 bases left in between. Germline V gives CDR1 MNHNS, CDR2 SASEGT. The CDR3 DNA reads TGTGCCAGCAGTGAGACTCTAGCGTGGGTACGGGAGCTGTTTTTT. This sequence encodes CASSETLAWVRELFF.

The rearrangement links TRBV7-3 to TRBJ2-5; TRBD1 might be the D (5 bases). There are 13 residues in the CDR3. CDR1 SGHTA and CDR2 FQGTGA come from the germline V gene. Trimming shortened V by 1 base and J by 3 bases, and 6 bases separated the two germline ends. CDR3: CASSLKDKETQYF. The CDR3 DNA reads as TGTGCCAGCAGCTTAAAGGACAAAGAGACCCAGTACTTC. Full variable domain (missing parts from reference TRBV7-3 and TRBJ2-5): GAGVSQTPSNKVTEKGKYVELRCDPISGHTALYWYRQSLGQGPEFLIYFQGTGAADDSGLPNDRFFAVRPEGSVSTLKIQRTERGDSAVYLCASSLKDKETQYFGPGTRLLVL.

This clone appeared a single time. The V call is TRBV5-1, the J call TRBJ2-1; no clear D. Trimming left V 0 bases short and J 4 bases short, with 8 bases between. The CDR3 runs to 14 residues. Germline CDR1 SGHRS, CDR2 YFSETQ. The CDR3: CASSLGSDYNEQFF. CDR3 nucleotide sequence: TGCGCCAGCAGCTTGGGTTCGGATTACAATGAGCAGTTCTTC.

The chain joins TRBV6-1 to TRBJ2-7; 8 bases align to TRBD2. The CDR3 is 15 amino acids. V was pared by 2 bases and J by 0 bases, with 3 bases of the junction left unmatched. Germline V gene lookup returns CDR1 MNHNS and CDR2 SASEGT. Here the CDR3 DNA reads TGTGCCAGCAGTGAAAAAAGCGGGAGCTCCTACGAGCAGTACTTC. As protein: CASSEKSGSSYEQYF.

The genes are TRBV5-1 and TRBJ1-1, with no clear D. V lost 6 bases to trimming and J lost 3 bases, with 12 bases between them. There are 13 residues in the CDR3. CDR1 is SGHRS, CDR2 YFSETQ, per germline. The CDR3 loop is CASTLTGYTEAFF. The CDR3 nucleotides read TGCGCCAGCACCCTTACCGGTTACACTGAAGCTTTCTTT.

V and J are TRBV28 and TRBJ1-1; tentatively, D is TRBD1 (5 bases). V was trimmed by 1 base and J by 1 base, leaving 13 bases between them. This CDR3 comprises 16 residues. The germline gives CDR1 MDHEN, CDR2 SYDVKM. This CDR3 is CASSLFGQGTNTEAFF. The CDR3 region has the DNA TGTGCCAGCAGTTTATTTGGCCAGGGAACGAACACTGAAGCTTTCTTT.

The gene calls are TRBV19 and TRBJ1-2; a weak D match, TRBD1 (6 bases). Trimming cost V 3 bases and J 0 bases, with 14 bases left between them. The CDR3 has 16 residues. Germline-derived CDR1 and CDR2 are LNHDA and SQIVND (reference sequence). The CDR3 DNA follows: TGTGCCAGTAGTATCCTGACAGGCCGCTCTAACTATGGCTACACCTTC. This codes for CASSILTGRSNYGYTF.